Included here is one TCR beta chain sequence, with context. Preparation of the TCRbeta library involved a method that used unique molecular identifiers. One entry per CDR3 protein, called by TCRdb with MiXCR from the PCR reads. Here the sample spans some 340,000 distinct CDR3 sequences, about a tenth being singletons. This entry belongs to a study of T-cell reconstitution after alpha-beta-depleted transplantation in children. The germline V gene encodes CDR1 MDHEN and CDR2 SYDVKM. V dropped 6 bases and J dropped 7 bases, with 7 bases sitting between them. The CDR3 is 11 amino acids. The clonotype originates from a human donor who donated a stem cell graft to a child with acute lymphoblastic leukemia. This chain uses TRBV28 with TRBJ2-1; D might be TRBD2 (5 bases). The source material was PBMCs from the stem cell graft donor, sampled from the stem cell graft. CDR3 loop: CASREVNEQFF. The CDR3 DNA reads as TGTGCCAGCAGGGAGGTAAATGAGCAGTTCTTC.